This T cell receptor (beta chain) comes out of a study of cytomegalovirus exposure and HLA in healthy donors. This CDR3 is built from 13 residues. Germline V gives CDR1 SGHNT, CDR2 YENEEA. Trimming stripped 1 base from V and 4 bases from J, with 6 bases between. The PCR contained 60 Vbeta and 13 Jbeta primers. The assay was immunoSEQ multiplex PCR, and TCRdb's table has in-frame clones only and misses some. This sample has around 160,000 clones, with around three quarters found just once. This clone was observed once. Its matching antigen is unknown. Findings of the study overall: Researchers counted 164 TCR beta chains as cytomegalovirus-associated.

The rearrangement uses TRBV11-3 and TRBJ2-3; D remains ambiguous. The sequence derives from a woman aged 40-49 years in good health and CMV-seronegative. The source material was PBMCs. The CDR3, as DNA: TGTGCCAGCAGCTTAGCGTTCGCAGATACGCAGTATTTT. As protein: CASSLAFADTQYF.